These T cell receptor beta chains were read from a single sample in a study of control samples from healthy donors and cancer patients. Sequenced by immunoSEQ multiplex PCR; TCRdb stores in-frame clones only, minus some. The sample comprises 90,000 to 100,000 clones, about four fifths of which are singletons, and over 9.5% rests with the top ten. The sequenced sample was blood. The receptors were sampled from a woman aged 25 to 39 in good health. The CDR3 runs from the conserved cysteine through the conserved F or W. The D gene is left open where the match is weak. Some rows mark clone size as missing; the rest say once, few, many or name a class of expanded clone.

abundance: .
v_gene: TRBV12-3/TRBV12-4
d_gene: TRBD1
j_gene: TRBJ1-2
CDR3aa: CASSRDRNYGYTF
CDR3nt: TGTGCCAGCAGCCGGGACAGAAACTATGGCTACACCTTC

abundance: .
v_gene: TRBV10-3
d_gene: .
j_gene: TRBJ2-3
CDR3aa: CAISASTDTQYF
CDR3nt: TGTGCCATCAGTGCCAGCACAGATACGCAGTATTTT

abundance: .
v_gene: TRBV6-2/TRBV6-3
d_gene: TRBD1
j_gene: TRBJ2-1
CDR3aa: CASSYTGGSDEQFF
CDR3nt: TGTGCCAGCAGTTACACAGGGGGCTCGGATGAGCAGTTCTTC

abundance: few
v_gene: TRBV3-1/TRBV3-2
d_gene: .
j_gene: TRBJ1-2
CDR3aa: CASSHSQQAATF
CDR3nt: TGTGCCAGCAGCCACTCACAGCAGGCCGCCACCTTC

abundance: .
v_gene: TRBV19
d_gene: TRBD1
j_gene: TRBJ1-1
CDR3aa: CASIKTGSRAEAFF
CDR3nt: TGTGCCAGTATTAAGACAGGGTCACGGGCTGAAGCTTTCTTT

abundance: .
v_gene: TRBV19
d_gene: .
j_gene: TRBJ1-1
CDR3aa: CASSVQGIQNTEAFF
CDR3nt: TGTGCCAGTAGCGTCCAGGGTATTCAGAACACTGAAGCTTTCTTT

abundance: .
v_gene: TRBV5-4
d_gene: .
j_gene: TRBJ1-1
CDR3aa: CASSLEPGRNTEAFF
CDR3nt: TGTGCCAGCAGCCTGGAACCGGGACGGAACACTGAAGCTTTCTTT

abundance: few
v_gene: TRBV5-5
d_gene: TRBD1
j_gene: TRBJ2-7
CDR3aa: CASSPPGQGAREQYF
CDR3nt: TGTGCCAGCAGCCCTCCGGGACAGGGGGCGCGTGAGCAGTACTTC

abundance: .
v_gene: TRBV12-2
d_gene: .
j_gene: TRBJ1-1
CDR3aa: CASRSPLQTGKNTEAFF
CDR3nt: TGTGCAAGTCGCTCGCCACTACAGACAGGGAAGAACACTGAAGCTTTCTTT

abundance: .
v_gene: TRBV5-1
d_gene: .
j_gene: TRBJ1-2
CDR3aa: CASSLARAVGGYTF
CDR3nt: TGCGCCAGCAGCTTGGCCCGGGCGGTGGGGGGCTACACCTTC

abundance: .
v_gene: TRBV19
d_gene: .
j_gene: TRBJ1-1
CDR3aa: CASSESRYIPEAFF
CDR3nt: TGTGCCAGTAGTGAAAGCAGGTACATACCTGAAGCTTTCTTT

abundance: .
v_gene: TRBV23-1
d_gene: .
j_gene: TRBJ1-2
CDR3aa: CASSQDQTVMAYGYTF
CDR3nt: TGCGCCAGCAGTCAGGACCAGACAGTTATGGCCTATGGCTACACCTTC

abundance: .
v_gene: TRBV27
d_gene: .
j_gene: TRBJ1-1
CDR3aa: CASSFGPDTEAFF
CDR3nt: TGTGCCAGCAGTTTCGGCCCGGACACTGAAGCTTTCTTT

abundance: .
v_gene: TRBV5-6
d_gene: .
j_gene: TRBJ2-1
CDR3aa: CASSLANGNEQFF
CDR3nt: TGTGCCAGCAGCTTGGCCAACGGAAATGAGCAGTTCTTC

abundance: .
v_gene: TRBV15
d_gene: .
j_gene: TRBJ2-7
CDR3aa: CATTGGIGAYEQYF
CDR3nt: TGTGCCACCACTGGGGGGATAGGGGCCTACGAGCAGTACTTC

abundance: .
v_gene: TRBV7-2
d_gene: TRBD1
j_gene: TRBJ2-7
CDR3aa: CASSPGQGQLKAYEQYF
CDR3nt: TGTGCCAGCAGCCCGGGACAGGGGCAACTTAAAGCCTACGAGCAGTACTTC

abundance: few
v_gene: TRBV6-1
d_gene: TRBD2
j_gene: TRBJ2-1
CDR3aa: CASSEAGGRNEQFF
CDR3nt: TGTGCCAGCAGTGAGGCGGGGGGGAGGAATGAGCAGTTCTTC

abundance: .
v_gene: TRBV7-9
d_gene: .
j_gene: TRBJ1-2
CDR3aa: CASSLLELGYTF
CDR3nt: TGTGCCAGCAGCTTACTGGAACTGGGCTACACCTTC

abundance: .
v_gene: TRBV5-1
d_gene: .
j_gene: TRBJ2-1
CDR3aa: CASSLRGTDSYNEQFF
CDR3nt: TGCGCCAGCAGCTTACGGGGGACAGATTCCTACAATGAGCAGTTCTTC

abundance: few
v_gene: TRBV5-4
d_gene: .
j_gene: TRBJ2-4
CDR3aa: CASSPSTGINIQYF
CDR3nt: TGTGCCAGCAGCCCGTCGACAGGTATAAACATTCAGTACTTC

abundance: few
v_gene: TRBV12-3/TRBV12-4
d_gene: .
j_gene: TRBJ1-1
CDR3aa: CASSWGRNTEAFF
CDR3nt: TGTGCCAGCAGTTGGGGCCGCAACACTGAAGCTTTCTTT

abundance: .
v_gene: TRBV5-3
d_gene: TRBD1
j_gene: TRBJ2-7
CDR3aa: CARSLPPGQGKNEQYF
CDR3nt: TGTGCCAGAAGCTTGCCCCCCGGACAGGGGAAAAACGAGCAGTACTTC

abundance: few
v_gene: TRBV25-1
d_gene: TRBD2
j_gene: TRBJ2-1
CDR3aa: CASSDWWTSEDEQFF
CDR3nt: TGTGCCAGCAGTGACTGGTGGACTAGCGAAGATGAGCAGTTCTTC

abundance: .
v_gene: TRBV6-5
d_gene: .
j_gene: TRBJ2-7
CDR3aa: CASRAYASADSYF
CDR3nt: TGTGCCAGCAGAGCCTATGCTAGCGCCGATTCGTACTTC

abundance: few
v_gene: TRBV27
d_gene: .
j_gene: TRBJ1-6
CDR3aa: CATTREVQGRSPLHF
CDR3nt: TGTGCCACCACACGAGAGGTGCAGGGACGTTCACCCCTCCACTTT

abundance: .
v_gene: TRBV7-2
d_gene: TRBD1
j_gene: TRBJ1-5
CDR3aa: CASSQQQGAFNQPQHF
CDR3nt: TGTGCCAGCAGCCAACAACAGGGGGCGTTCAATCAGCCCCAGCATTTT

abundance: once
v_gene: TRBV7-2
d_gene: .
j_gene: TRBJ2-5
CDR3aa: CASSLGNPAGETQYF
CDR3nt: TGTGCCAGCAGCTTAGGCAATCCAGCGGGAGAGACCCAGTACTTC

abundance: few
v_gene: TRBV7-7
d_gene: TRBD1
j_gene: TRBJ2-5
CDR3aa: CASSQSYRGETQYF
CDR3nt: TGTGCTAGCAGCCAATCGTACAGGGGGGAGACCCAGTACTTC

abundance: .
v_gene: TRBV12-3/TRBV12-4
d_gene: .
j_gene: TRBJ2-5
CDR3aa: CASSLRGQETQYF
CDR3nt: TGTGCCAGCAGTTTACGGGGTCAAGAGACCCAGTACTTC

abundance: .
v_gene: TRBV19
d_gene: .
j_gene: TRBJ1-3
CDR3aa: CASSIGGDTIYF
CDR3nt: TGTGCCAGTAGTATCGGGGGAGACACCATATATTTT

abundance: .
v_gene: TRBV6-4
d_gene: .
j_gene: TRBJ1-2
CDR3aa: CASRPDTNYGYTF
CDR3nt: TGTGCCAGCAGACCCGACACAAACTATGGCTACACCTTC

abundance: .
v_gene: TRBV4-3
d_gene: .
j_gene: TRBJ1-3
CDR3aa: CASSLTGSGNTIYF
CDR3nt: TGCGCCAGCAGCCTCACGGGCTCTGGAAACACCATATATTTT

abundance: .
v_gene: TRBV6-5
d_gene: .
j_gene: TRBJ2-5
CDR3aa: CASSYSWTQETQYF
CDR3nt: TGTGCCAGCAGTTACAGCTGGACCCAAGAGACCCAGTACTTC

abundance: .
v_gene: TRBV19
d_gene: .
j_gene: TRBJ1-5
CDR3aa: CASSILRDSNQPQHF
CDR3nt: TGTGCCAGTAGTATACTGCGGGATAGCAATCAGCCCCAGCATTTT

abundance: few
v_gene: TRBV30
d_gene: .
j_gene: TRBJ1-1
CDR3aa: CAWSGVNTEAFF
CDR3nt: TGTGCCTGGAGTGGCGTGAACACTGAAGCTTTCTTT

abundance: .
v_gene: TRBV6-1
d_gene: TRBD1
j_gene: TRBJ1-2
CDR3aa: CASSEAGRGTYGYTF
CDR3nt: TGTGCCAGCAGTGAAGCTGGCAGGGGGACCTATGGCTACACCTTC

abundance: .
v_gene: TRBV4-3
d_gene: .
j_gene: TRBJ1-6
CDR3aa: CASSQDRQDNSPLHF
CDR3nt: TGCGCCAGCAGCCAAGACCGACAGGATAATTCACCCCTCCACTTT

abundance: .
v_gene: TRBV12-5
d_gene: .
j_gene: TRBJ1-1
CDR3aa: CASGLGPLRTEAFF
CDR3nt: TGTGCTAGTGGTTTGGGTCCGTTGAGGACTGAAGCTTTCTTT

abundance: .
v_gene: TRBV6-2/TRBV6-3
d_gene: .
j_gene: TRBJ1-2
CDR3aa: CASSKSPLGGYTF
CDR3nt: TGTGCCAGCAGTAAGTCCCCATTAGGAGGCTACACCTTC

abundance: .
v_gene: TRBV22-1
d_gene: .
j_gene: TRBJ1-4
CDR3aa: CPGSAHDRAKEKLFF
CDR3nt: TGTCCTGGGAGCGCACATGATAGGGCTAAGGAAAAACTGTTTTTT

abundance: once
v_gene: TRBV11-2
d_gene: TRBD2
j_gene: TRBJ2-7
CDR3aa: CASSLVSSGASYEQYF
CDR3nt: TGTGCCAGCAGCTTAGTGTCTAGCGGGGCTTCCTACGAGCAGTACTTC

abundance: once
v_gene: TRBV3-1/TRBV3-2
d_gene: .
j_gene: TRBJ1-4
CDR3aa: CASSHYRVRAEKLFF
CDR3nt: TGTGCCAGCAGCCACTACAGGGTTCGGGCGGAAAAACTGTTTTTT

abundance: .
v_gene: TRBV30
d_gene: .
j_gene: TRBJ1-1
CDR3aa: CAWSDPRLTEAFF
CDR3nt: TGTGCCTGGAGTGATCCCAGACTCACTGAAGCTTTCTTT

abundance: once
v_gene: TRBV10-3
d_gene: .
j_gene: TRBJ2-2
CDR3aa: CAISDPPPPRNTGELFF
CDR3nt: TGTGCCATCAGTGATCCCCCGCCGCCACGTAACACCGGGGAGCTGTTTTTT

abundance: .
v_gene: TRBV5-4
d_gene: .
j_gene: TRBJ1-1
CDR3aa: CASSLDANTEAFF
CDR3nt: TGTGCCAGCAGCTTGGACGCGAACACTGAAGCTTTCTTT

abundance: .
v_gene: TRBV7-8
d_gene: TRBD1
j_gene: TRBJ2-7
CDR3aa: CASSLQTGDYEQYF
CDR3nt: TGTGCCAGCAGCCTCCAGACAGGGGACTACGAGCAGTACTTC

abundance: .
v_gene: TRBV5-4
d_gene: .
j_gene: TRBJ2-7
CDR3aa: CASSLGSNEGLYEQYF
CDR3nt: TGTGCCAGCAGCTTGGGTTCCAACGAGGGCCTATACGAGCAGTACTTC

abundance: .
v_gene: TRBV29-1
d_gene: .
j_gene: TRBJ1-2
CDR3aa: CSVDGWQANGYTF
CDR3nt: TGCAGCGTTGATGGGTGGCAGGCCAATGGCTACACCTTC

abundance: .
v_gene: TRBV7-2
d_gene: TRBD1
j_gene: TRBJ2-7
CDR3aa: CASSFYTHGQASYEQYF
CDR3nt: TGTGCCAGCAGCTTCTACACCCATGGACAGGCCTCCTACGAGCAGTACTTC

abundance: few
v_gene: TRBV19
d_gene: TRBD1
j_gene: TRBJ1-5
CDR3aa: CASRTGNYNQPQHF
CDR3nt: TGTGCCAGCAGGACAGGGAATTACAATCAGCCCCAGCATTTT